Each of the 28 T cell receptor beta chains below was sequenced from the same sample in a study of blood T cell repertoires in COVID-19 (TCRdb year 2020). The method behind the library was the immunoSEQ multiplex PCR assay. TCRdb obtained this table from immuneACCESS and retained in-frame rearrangements with V and J assigned. These tables miss some clones; where compared with another copy, unresolved V genes account for less than half of the shortfall, and the remainder is unexplained. Counted in this sample were some 250,000 clones; 70% to 90% of them appeared once. Around 5% of the sample belongs to the ten largest clones. The specimen sequenced was peripheral blood. The receptors derive from a woman aged 60-75 years with COVID-19, enrolled during active disease.

The chain carries TRBV4-2 and TRBJ2-1; 7 bases are shared with TRBD1. Germline CDR1 LGHNA, CDR2 YNFKEQ. This CDR3 contains 16 residues. V lost 1 base, J lost 6 bases, and 9 bases stayed unmatched. The CDR3 region has the DNA TGTGCCAGCAGCCAAGCTGGCCTCGACAGGGCCAATGAGCAGTTCTTC. This sequence encodes CASSQAGLDRANEQFF.

The chain recombines TRBV30 with TRBJ2-7; 8 nucleotides align to TRBD1. The CDR3 extends over 13 amino acids. The V and J ends lost 3 bases and 2 bases, in that order; junction bases with no gene match: 3. The germline V gene encodes CDR1 GTSNPN and CDR2 SVGIG (reference sequence). The CDR3 DNA is TGTGCCTGGAGAGCAGGGGGCCCCTACGAGCAGTACTTC. It encodes CAWRAGGPYEQYF.

This clone showed up just a few times. This chain links TRBV19 with TRBJ2-2, with D possibly being TRBD1 (6 bases). The CDR3 is 14 amino acids. The germline V gene has CDR1 LNHDA and CDR2 SQIVND (reference sequence). Trimming pared 3 bases from V and 3 bases from J, leaving 8 bases between. The CDR3 sequence is CASSIRGDTGELFF. In DNA, the CDR3 is TGTGCCAGTAGTATCAGGGGCGACACCGGGGAGCTGTTTTTT.

The rearrangement joins TRBV19 to TRBJ2-7, with 7 bases aligning to TRBD2. Trimming took 9 bases from V and 3 from J; bases not matched to a gene: 8. The CDR3 totals 13 residues. In germline, CDR1 is LNHDA, CDR2 SQIVND (reference sequence). CDR3 in amino acids: CASSSGPIYEQYF. Written as DNA, the CDR3 is TGTGCCAGCTCTAGCGGACCTATCTACGAGCAGTACTTC. Combining the CDR3 with reference TRBV19 and TRBJ2-7 gives the whole variable domain DGGITQSPKYLFRKEGQNVTLSCEQNLNHDAMYWYRQDPGQGLRLIYYSQIVNDFQKGDIAEGYSVSREKKESFPLTVTSAQKNPTAFYLCASSSGPIYEQYFGPGTRLTVT.

This clone occurred once. The rearrangement uses TRBV13 and TRBJ1-2; D gene uncertain. Trimming took 5 bases from V and 0 from J, leaving 13 bases between them. This CDR3 has 15 amino acids. Germline CDR1 reads PRHDT; CDR2 reads FYEKMQ (reference sequence). CDR3 residues: CASSIRSAANYGYTF. The DNA of the CDR3 is TGTGCCAGCAGCATACGTTCGGCGGCTAACTATGGCTACACCTTC.

This sequence joins TRBV3-1 (or the pseudogene TRBV3-2) and TRBJ1-1, with unresolved D. V lost 1 base and J 2 bases, leaving 5 bases between the germline ends. Germline assignment: CDR1 LGHDT and CDR2 YNNKEL (reference sequence). This CDR3 has 13 residues. As DNA, the CDR3 is TGTGCCAGCAGCCAAGGGCACAACACTGAAGCTTTCTTT. Translation gives CASSQGHNTEAFF.

The chain recombines TRBV12-3 or TRBV12-4 with TRBJ2-6; D remains ambiguous. The CDR3 totals 13 residues. Trimming pared 6 bases from V and 2 bases from J, leaving 5 bases between. Written as DNA, the CDR3 is TGTGCCAGCAGACAGACTGGGGCCAACGTCCTGACTTTC. It is translated as CASRQTGANVLTF.

V gene TRBV3-1 (or the pseudogene TRBV3-2) combines with J gene TRBJ1-1, with 8 bases that match TRBD1. The V and J ends lost 4 bases and 1 base, in that order; junction bases with no gene match: 5. Germline-derived CDR1 and CDR2 are LGHDT and YNNKEL (reference sequence). CDR3 size: 15 residues. CDR3 sequence reads: CASSLHGQGNTEAFF. In DNA form, the CDR3 reads TGTGCCAGCAGCCTCCACGGACAGGGGAACACTGAAGCTTTCTTT.

V usage is TRBV7-2 and J usage is TRBJ1-3, with D hard to call. Germline V CDR1 and CDR2: SGHTA, FQGNSA. The V and J ends lost 0 bases and 0 bases respectively, with 12 bases between them. This CDR3 region has 17 residues. The CDR3 here is CASSLAAGGSSGNTIYF. CDR3 DNA: TGTGCCAGCAGCTTAGCGGCGGGTGGGAGCTCTGGAAACACCATATATTTT.

DNA of the CDR3: TGTGCAAGTCGCTTAGTGGCGCGGGAGGGCCCGGAGGTTTACAATGAGCAGTTCTTC. Encoded protein: CASRLVAREGPEVYNEQFF. This sequence joins TRBV12-2 and TRBJ2-1; the D segment call TRBD2 is taken from the table without a DNA check. TRBV12-2 is given as a pseudogene. The CDR3 is made up of 19 amino acids.

This clone has only one observation. V gene TRBV19 combines with J gene TRBJ2-1; TRBD1 is a possible D gene (6 bases). The V gene lost 5 bases and the J gene lost 7 bases, with 15 bases spanning the gap. This CDR3 spans 14 amino acids. The germline CDR1 and CDR2 sequences are LNHDA and SQIVND (reference sequence). In DNA form, the CDR3 reads TGTGCCAGTAGTTTCCAGGGACATTATAATGAGCAGTTCTTC. The encoded protein is CASSFQGHYNEQFF.

This sequence joins TRBV19 and TRBJ2-3; 8 bases are shared with TRBD2. The germline gives CDR1 LNHDA, CDR2 SQIVND (reference sequence). V lost 6 bases, J lost 1 base, and 3 bases stayed unmatched. This CDR3 region has 14 residues. For the CDR3, the DNA is TGTGCCAGTAGGACTAGCGTGGGCACAGATACGCAGTATTTT. Translating gives CASRTSVGTDTQYF.

The J gene is TRBJ2-7, the V gene TRBV4-2, with 11 bases that match TRBD2. Germline assignment: CDR1 LGHNA and CDR2 YNFKEQ. V dropped 1 base and J dropped 3; count of bases not matched to a gene: 17. This CDR3 has 20 amino acids. CDR3 bases: TGTGCCAGCAGCCAAGGGTTGGCGCTAGCGGGAGGCCCTGGTCTCTACGAGCAGTACTTC. Amino acid sequence: CASSQGLALAGGPGLYEQYF.

The chain employs TRBV3-1 (or the pseudogene TRBV3-2) and TRBJ1-2; D is perhaps TRBD1 (6 bases). The V end was cut by 0 bases, the J end by 7 bases, with 15 bases between. Looked up from germline, CDR1 is LGHDT and CDR2 is YNNKEL (reference sequence). The CDR3 has 15 amino acids. In DNA form, the CDR3 reads TGTGCCAGCAGCCAAGATTTGGGGGCGATGGGTGGCTACACCTTC. Its translation: CASSQDLGAMGGYTF.

The sample holds a few counts of this clone. The V gene is TRBV28, the J gene TRBJ2-7; D is uncertain. Deletions cut 6 bases from V and 4 bases from J, with 10 bases between. In germline, CDR1 is MDHEN, CDR2 SYDVKM. The CDR3 covers 12 residues. In nucleotides, the CDR3 is TGTGCCAGCAGCCCACCCCGGTACGAGCAGTACTTC. This codes for CASSPPRYEQYF.

The V gene is TRBV30, the J gene TRBJ2-1; TRBD2 agrees at 16 bases. The CDR3 runs 17 residues. V trimming: 5 bases; J trimming: 2 bases; junction bases outside the gene matches: 6. The germline CDR1 and CDR2 sequences are GTSNPN and SVGIG (reference sequence). CDR3 amino acids: CAWGGLAGGHPYNEQFF. The CDR3 DNA sequence: TGTGCCTGGGGGGGACTAGCGGGAGGGCATCCCTACAATGAGCAGTTCTTC.

The CDR3 reads CASSSTGGTIYF. Written as DNA, the CDR3 is TGTGCCAGCAGCTCTACGGGGGGCACCATATATTTT. This chain uses TRBV12-3 or TRBV12-4 with TRBJ1-3, with a weak D call TRBD1 (5 bases). Trimming stripped 6 bases from V and 9 bases from J, with 12 bases between. The CDR3 is 12 amino acids.

This sequence joins TRBV10-3 and TRBJ1-4, with D tentatively TRBD1 (6 bases). This CDR3 has 12 amino acids. The germline gives CDR1 ENHRY, CDR2 SYGVKD. V gave up 4 bases and J gave up 6 bases, with 6 bases separating them. CDR3 sequence (DNA): TGTGCCATCAGTGGGACAGATGAAAAACTGTTTTTT. It specifies CAISGTDEKLFF.

CDR3 loop: CASSLNGRAANEQFF. The CDR3 coding sequence is TGCGCCAGCAGCTTGAACGGGAGGGCCGCGAATGAGCAGTTCTTC. The V call is TRBV5-1, the J call TRBJ2-1; 8 bases agree with TRBD2. With 1 base clipped from V and 7 bases from J, the junction kept 7 bases outside the gene matches. Per germline, CDR1 SGHRS and CDR2 YFSETQ. The CDR3 sequence is 15 residues long.

The chain uses TRBV6-4 and TRBJ2-1; D possibly corresponds to TRBD1 (5 bases). The ends were cut back, 5 bases at V and 6 bases at J, with 11 bases in the middle. There are 13 residues in the CDR3. From germline, CDR1 is MRHNA and CDR2 SNTAGT. DNA for the CDR3: TGTGCCAGCAGTCGTCTTGGGGCCAATGAGCAGTTCTTC. Encoded protein: CASSRLGANEQFF.

This chain links TRBV6-6 with TRBJ1-5; 12 positions match TRBD1. Germline-derived CDR1 and CDR2 are MNHNY and SVGAGI (reference sequence). J gave up 3 bases and V 6 bases, and 3 bases lay outside the gene matches. This CDR3 region has 15 residues. CDR3: CASRRDRGHNQPQHF. The CDR3 DNA is TGTGCCAGCAGACGGGACAGGGGGCACAATCAGCCCCAGCATTTT.

As to this clone: The sample has other DNA sequences that encode this CDR3 too. DNA for the CDR3: TGTGCCAGCAGCTTAGGACAGGGGAATCAGCCCCAGCATTTT. Its protein is CASSLGQGNQPQHF. The chain joins TRBV7-2 to TRBJ1-5; 8 positions agree with TRBD1. The V and J ends lost 1 base and 4 bases, in that order; junction bases with no gene match: 0. The CDR3 is made up of 14 amino acids. CDR1 is SGHTA, CDR2 FQGNSA, per germline.

The rearrangement links TRBV25-1 to TRBJ2-1; D unresolved. There are 17 residues in the CDR3. The V end lost 0 bases, the J end lost 0 bases, and 12 bases lay between the germline ends. The germline CDR1 and CDR2 sequences are MGHDK and SYGVNS. The CDR3: CASSEYRAGPSYNEQFF. The CDR3 nucleotides read TGTGCCAGCAGTGAATATAGAGCAGGTCCCTCCTACAATGAGCAGTTCTTC.

For the CDR3, the DNA is TGTGCCAGCAGACAGACTAGCGGGAGAGGGGAGCTGTTTTTT. Protein sequence: CASRQTSGRGELFF. The V gene is TRBV4-2, the J gene TRBJ2-2; 12 bases map to TRBD2. The CDR3 consists of 14 residues. The J segment lost 8 bases and the V segment lost 6 bases, leaving 4 bases of the junction unmatched. Germline CDR1 is LGHNA and CDR2 is YNFKEQ.

The chain links TRBV20-1 to TRBJ1-5; TRBD1 matches at 7 bases. The CDR3 extends over 14 amino acids. Germline lookup yields CDR1 DFQATT and CDR2 SNEGSKA (reference sequence). Losses at the gene ends were 3 bases for V and 4 bases for J; bases not matched to a gene: 6. The CDR3 protein is CSASTGQFNQPQHF. CDR3 nucleotides: TGCAGTGCTAGTACGGGACAGTTTAATCAGCCCCAGCATTTT.

The rearrangement links TRBV11-3 to TRBJ2-3, with D unresolved. Germline V gives CDR1 SGHNT, CDR2 YENEEA. This CDR3 spans 13 amino acids. V was trimmed by 1 base and J by 6 bases, leaving 8 bases between them. The CDR3 region is CASSLGPGDTQYF. The CDR3 bases are TGTGCCAGCAGCTTAGGCCCCGGTGATACGCAGTATTTT.

The V gene is TRBV30, the J gene TRBJ2-7; 12 bases agree with TRBD2. Germline values: CDR1 GTSNPN, CDR2 SVGIG (reference sequence). This CDR3 spans 15 amino acids. Trimming cost V 2 bases and J 2 bases; bases outside gene matches: 4. CDR3 sequence reads: CAWSLGLAGPYEQYF. In nucleotides, the CDR3 is TGTGCCTGGAGTCTAGGACTAGCGGGGCCCTACGAGCAGTACTTC. The variable domain in full, with the rest retrieved from reference TRBV30 and TRBJ2-7, is SQTIHQWPATLVQPVGSPLSLECTVEGTSNPNLYWYRQAAGRGLQLLFYSVGIGQISSEVPQNLSASRPQDRQFILSSKKLLLSDSGFYLCAWSLGLAGPYEQYFGPGTRLTVT.

Only one count was recorded for this clone. V gene TRBV18 combines with J gene TRBJ2-2; 7 bases are shared with TRBD1. The V and J ends lost 8 bases and 0 bases, in that order; junction bases with no gene match: 3. The length of the CDR3 is 14 residues. Germline V CDR1 and CDR2: KGHSH, LQKENI. The chain's CDR3 is CASLGQANTGELFF. The CDR3 DNA is TGTGCCAGCCTAGGACAGGCGAACACCGGGGAGCTGTTTTTT.